The clone carrying this T cell receptor (beta chain) was counted between two and nine times. This record comes from a study of T cells in Graves' hyperthyroidism and ophthalmopathy. Together with thyroid ultrasound, orbital computed tomography, serum thyroxine and TRAb, clinical symptoms were used for diagnoses. Amplified regions were TCR beta CDR3 sequences from RNA transcripts. When the TCR CDR3 underwent first-round RT-PCR, the HTBI primer set was used. TCRdb reprocessed the multiplex PCR reads with MiXCR, giving one entry per CDR3 protein. The table includes 250,000 to 300,000 distinct CDR3 sequences, roughly 19% detected once. The TCR originated in a man aged 45-65 years with Graves' ophthalmopathy. Sequenced material: blood.

CDR3 coding DNA: TGTGCCAGCATTTACCCTAGGGACTACGAGCAGTACTTC. It translates to CASIYPRDYEQYF. The chain uses TRBV28 and TRBJ2-7; D remains ambiguous. Germline V gene data show CDR1 as MDHEN and CDR2 as SYDVKM. The ends were cut back, 7 bases at V and 3 bases at J, with 13 bases in the middle. The CDR3 totals 13 residues.